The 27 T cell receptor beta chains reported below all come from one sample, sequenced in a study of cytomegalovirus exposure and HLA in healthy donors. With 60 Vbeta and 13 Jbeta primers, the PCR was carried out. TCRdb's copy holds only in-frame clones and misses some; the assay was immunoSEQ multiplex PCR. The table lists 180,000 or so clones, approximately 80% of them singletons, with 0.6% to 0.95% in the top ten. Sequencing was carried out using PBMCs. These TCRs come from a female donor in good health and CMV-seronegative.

CDR3 nucleotides: TGTGCCAGTAGTATAGTGACTTTCCAAGAGACCCAGTACTTC. Protein sequence: CASSIVTFQETQYF. The genes are TRBV19 and TRBJ2-5; no reliable D call. CDR3 length: 14 residues. Trimming shortened V by 1 base and J by 1 base, and 7 bases separated the two germline ends. CDR1 LNHDA and CDR2 SQIVND come from the germline V gene (reference sequence).

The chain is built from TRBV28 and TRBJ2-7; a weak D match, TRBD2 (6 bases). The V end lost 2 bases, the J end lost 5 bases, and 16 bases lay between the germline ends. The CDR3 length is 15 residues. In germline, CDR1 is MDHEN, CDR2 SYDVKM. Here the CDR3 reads CASSLRVGSSDEQYF. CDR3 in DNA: TGTGCCAGCAGTTTACGGGTCGGGAGTAGCGACGAGCAGTACTTC.

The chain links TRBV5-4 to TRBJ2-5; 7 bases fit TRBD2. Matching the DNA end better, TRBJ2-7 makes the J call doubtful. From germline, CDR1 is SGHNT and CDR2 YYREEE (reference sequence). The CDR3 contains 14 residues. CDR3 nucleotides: TGTGCCAGCAGCCCCGGGGGGAGTAGATACGAGCAGTACTTC. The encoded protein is CASSPGGSRYEQYF.

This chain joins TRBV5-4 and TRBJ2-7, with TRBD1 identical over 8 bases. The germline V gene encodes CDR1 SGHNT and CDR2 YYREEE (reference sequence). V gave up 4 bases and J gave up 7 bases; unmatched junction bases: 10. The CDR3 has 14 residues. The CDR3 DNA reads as TGTGCCAGCAGCCGGCGGACAGGGATGGGTGAGCAGTACTTC. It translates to CASSRRTGMGEQYF.

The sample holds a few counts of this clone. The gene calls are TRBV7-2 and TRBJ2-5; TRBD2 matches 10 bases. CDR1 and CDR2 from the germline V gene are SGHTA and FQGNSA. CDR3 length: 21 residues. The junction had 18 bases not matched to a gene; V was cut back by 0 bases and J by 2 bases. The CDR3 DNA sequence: TGTGCCAGCAGCTTAGCGGTGTATGGGTTGTCGGCTAGCGGGGGACAAGAGACCCAGTACTTC. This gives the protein CASSLAVYGLSASGGQETQYF. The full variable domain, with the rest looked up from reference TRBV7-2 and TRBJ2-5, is GAGVSQSPSNKVTEKGKDVELRCDPISGHTALYWYRQSLGQGLEFLIYFQGNSAPDKSGLPSDRFSAERTGGSVSTLTIQRTQQEDSAVYLCASSLAVYGLSASGGQETQYFGPGTRLLVL.

CDR3 sequence: CASILDRGNTEAFF. Here the CDR3 DNA reads TGTGCCAGCATACTGGACAGGGGGAACACTGAAGCTTTCTTT. This chain links TRBV21-1 with TRBJ1-1; the table's D call TRBD1 went unverified against the DNA. TRBV21-1 is reported as a pseudogene. The length of the CDR3 is 14 residues.

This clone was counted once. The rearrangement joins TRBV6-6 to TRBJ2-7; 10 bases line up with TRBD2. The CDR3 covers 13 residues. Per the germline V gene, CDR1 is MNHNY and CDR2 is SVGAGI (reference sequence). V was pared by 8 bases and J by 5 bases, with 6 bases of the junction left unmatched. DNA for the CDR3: TGTGCCAGCTCTAGCGGGAGCATCCACGAGCAGTACTTC. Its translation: CASSSGSIHEQYF.

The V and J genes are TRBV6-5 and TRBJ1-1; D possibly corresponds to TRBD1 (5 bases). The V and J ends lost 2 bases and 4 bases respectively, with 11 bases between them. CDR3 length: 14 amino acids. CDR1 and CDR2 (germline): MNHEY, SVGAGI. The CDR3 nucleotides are TGTGCCAGCAGTTACGACAGTCAACTCACTGAAGCTTTCTTT. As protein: CASSYDSQLTEAFF.

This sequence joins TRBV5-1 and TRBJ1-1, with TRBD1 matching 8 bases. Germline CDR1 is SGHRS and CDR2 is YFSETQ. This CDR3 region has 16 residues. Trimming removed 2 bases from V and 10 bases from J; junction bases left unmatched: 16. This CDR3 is CASSFSTGANVERAFF. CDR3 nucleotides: TGCGCCAGCAGCTTCTCGACAGGGGCAAATGTCGAGCGAGCTTTCTTT.

CDR3 DNA sequence: TGTGCCAGCAGCGTCGGGACAGGGGGCAGGAATGAGCAGTTCTTC. Translation: CASSVGTGGRNEQFF. V and J are TRBV5-4 and TRBJ2-1; 12 positions agree with TRBD1. Unmatched junction bases numbered 6, after V lost 4 bases and J lost 7 bases. Germline-derived CDR1 and CDR2 are SGHNT and YYREEE (reference sequence). This CDR3 region has 15 residues.

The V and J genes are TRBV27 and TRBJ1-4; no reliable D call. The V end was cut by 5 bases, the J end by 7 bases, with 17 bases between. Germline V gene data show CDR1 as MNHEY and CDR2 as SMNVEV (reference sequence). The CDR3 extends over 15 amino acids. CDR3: CASSGIGSSGEKLFF. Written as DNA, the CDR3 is TGTGCCAGCAGTGGAATAGGGAGTAGTGGTGAAAAACTGTTTTTT.

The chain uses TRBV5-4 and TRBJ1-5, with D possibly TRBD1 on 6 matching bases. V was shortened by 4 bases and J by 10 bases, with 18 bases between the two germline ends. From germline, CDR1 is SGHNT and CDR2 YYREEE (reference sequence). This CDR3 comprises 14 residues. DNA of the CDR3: TGTGCCAGCAGCGCACAGGGAACGGGGGGTCCCCAGCATTTT. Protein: CASSAQGTGGPQHF.

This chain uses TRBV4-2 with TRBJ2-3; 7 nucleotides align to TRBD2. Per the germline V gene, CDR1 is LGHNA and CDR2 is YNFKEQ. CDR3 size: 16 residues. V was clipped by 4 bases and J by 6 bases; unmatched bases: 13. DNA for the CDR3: TGTGCCAGCAGCCTAAGCCCTAGCGGCTTGGGGGATACGCAGTATTTT. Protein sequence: CASSLSPSGLGDTQYF.

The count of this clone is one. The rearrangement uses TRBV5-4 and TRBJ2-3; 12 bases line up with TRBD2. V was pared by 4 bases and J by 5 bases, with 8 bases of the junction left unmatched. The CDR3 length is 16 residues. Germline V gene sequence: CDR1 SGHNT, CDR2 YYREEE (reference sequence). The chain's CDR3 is CASSPSSGRAIDTQYF. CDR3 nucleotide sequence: TGTGCCAGCAGCCCCTCTAGCGGGAGGGCGATAGATACGCAGTATTTT.

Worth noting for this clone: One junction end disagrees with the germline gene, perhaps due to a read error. The CDR3 DNA reads as TGCGCCAGCAGCTTCGGGAGACAAAACAGTCAGTACTTC. Its translation is CASSFGRQNSQYF. V usage is TRBV5-1 and J usage is TRBJ2-4, with D possibly matching TRBD2 (6 bases). From germline, CDR1 is SGHRS and CDR2 YFSETQ. This CDR3 has 13 amino acids.

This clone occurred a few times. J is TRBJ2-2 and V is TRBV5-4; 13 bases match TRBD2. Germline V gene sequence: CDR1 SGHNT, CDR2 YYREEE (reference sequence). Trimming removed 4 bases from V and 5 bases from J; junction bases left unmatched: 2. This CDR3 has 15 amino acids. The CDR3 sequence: CASSPGLAGTGELFF. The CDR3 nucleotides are TGTGCCAGCAGCCCGGGACTAGCGGGAACCGGGGAGCTGTTTTTT.

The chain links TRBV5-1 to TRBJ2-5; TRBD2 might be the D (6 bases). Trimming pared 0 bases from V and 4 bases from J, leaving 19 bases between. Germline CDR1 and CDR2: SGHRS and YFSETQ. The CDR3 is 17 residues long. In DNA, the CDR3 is TGCGCCAGCAGCTTGGCCCCAAGCGGGCCCCAAGGAGAGACCCAGTACTTC. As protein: CASSLAPSGPQGETQYF.

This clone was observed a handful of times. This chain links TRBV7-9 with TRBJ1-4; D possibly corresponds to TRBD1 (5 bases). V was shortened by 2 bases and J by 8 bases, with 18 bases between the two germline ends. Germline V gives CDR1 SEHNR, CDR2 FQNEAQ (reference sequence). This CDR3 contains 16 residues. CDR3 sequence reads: CASSLWSGRVTEKLFF. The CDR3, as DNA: TGTGCCAGCAGCTTATGGAGTGGCAGGGTGACGGAAAAACTGTTTTTT.

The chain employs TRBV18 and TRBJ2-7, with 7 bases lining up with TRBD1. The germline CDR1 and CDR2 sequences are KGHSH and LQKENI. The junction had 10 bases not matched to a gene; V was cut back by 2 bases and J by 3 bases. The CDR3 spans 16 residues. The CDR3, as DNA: TGTGCCAGCTCACCAGGCGAGACAGGGCGAATCTACGAGCAGTACTTC. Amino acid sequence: CASSPGETGRIYEQYF.

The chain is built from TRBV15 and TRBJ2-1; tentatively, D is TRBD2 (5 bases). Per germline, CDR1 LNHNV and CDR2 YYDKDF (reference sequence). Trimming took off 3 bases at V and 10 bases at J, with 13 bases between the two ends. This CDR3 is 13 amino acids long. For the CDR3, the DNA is TGTGCCACCAGCAGCCCCCCGGGGAGCGAGCAGTTCTTC. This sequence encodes CATSSPPGSEQFF.

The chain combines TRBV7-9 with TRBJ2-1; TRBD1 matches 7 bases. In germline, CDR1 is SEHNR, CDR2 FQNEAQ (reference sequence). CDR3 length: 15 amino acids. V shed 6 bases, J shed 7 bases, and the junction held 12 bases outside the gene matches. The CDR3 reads CASRAADRVGNEQFF. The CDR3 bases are TGTGCCAGCAGAGCCGCTGACAGGGTAGGGAATGAGCAGTTCTTC. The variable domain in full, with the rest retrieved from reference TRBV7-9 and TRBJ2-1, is DTGVSQNPRHKITKRGQNVTFRCDPISEHNRLYWYRQTLGQGPEFLTYFQNEAQLEKSRLLSDRFSAERPKGSFSTLEIQRTEQGDSAMYLCASRAADRVGNEQFFGPGTRLTVL.

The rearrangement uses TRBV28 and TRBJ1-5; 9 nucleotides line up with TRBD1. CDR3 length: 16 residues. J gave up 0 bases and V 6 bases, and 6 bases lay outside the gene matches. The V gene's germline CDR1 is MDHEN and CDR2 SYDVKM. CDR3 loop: CASRPGTGSSNQPQHF. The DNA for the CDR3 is TGTGCCAGCAGACCCGGGACAGGGTCTAGCAATCAGCCCCAGCATTTT.

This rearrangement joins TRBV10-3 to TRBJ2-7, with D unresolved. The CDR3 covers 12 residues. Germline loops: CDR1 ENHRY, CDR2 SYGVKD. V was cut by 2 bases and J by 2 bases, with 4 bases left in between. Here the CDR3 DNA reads TGTGCCATCAGTGAGACGGCCTACGAGCAGTACTTC. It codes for CAISETAYEQYF.

In DNA, the CDR3 is TGTGCCAGCAGCTTATTTGCTAGCGGATCCTACGAGCAGTACTTC. This translates into CASSLFASGSYEQYF. V and J are TRBV7-9 and TRBJ2-7, with 7 bases matching TRBD2. CDR1 is SEHNR, CDR2 FQNEAQ, per germline (reference sequence). V trimming: 2 bases; J trimming: 1 base; junction bases outside the gene matches: 5. The length of the CDR3 is 15 residues.

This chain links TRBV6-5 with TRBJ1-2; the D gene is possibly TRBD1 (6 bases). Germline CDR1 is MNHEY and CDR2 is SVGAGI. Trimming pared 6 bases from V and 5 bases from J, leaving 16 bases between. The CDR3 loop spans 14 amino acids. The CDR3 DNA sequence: TGTGCCAGCAGGCTGATAACAGGGCATTATGGCTACACCTTC. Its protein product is CASRLITGHYGYTF.

Here the CDR3 DNA reads TGTGCCAGCAGTGATCTCAGGGGGCAGGGGTTTGGCTACACCTTC. It encodes CASSDLRGQGFGYTF. The V call is TRBV2, the J call TRBJ1-2; the match to TRBD1 covers 8 bases. The CDR3 is made up of 15 amino acids. The V segment lost 3 bases and the J segment 7 bases; nucleotides outside the gene matches: 10. Germline values: CDR1 SNHLY, CDR2 FYNNEI.

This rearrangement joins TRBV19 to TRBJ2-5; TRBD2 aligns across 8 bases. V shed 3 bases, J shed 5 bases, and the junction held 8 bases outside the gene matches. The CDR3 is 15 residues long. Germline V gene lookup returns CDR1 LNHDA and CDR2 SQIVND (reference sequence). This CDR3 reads CASSIGGGLRETQYF. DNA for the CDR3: TGTGCCAGTAGTATCGGGGGGGGTTTGAGGGAGACCCAGTACTTC.